The clone carrying this T cell receptor (beta chain) showed up just a few times. Its antigen is undetermined. These data are taken from a study of T cell repertoires in cytomegalovirus infection. In the study overall: CMV infection plus the matching HLA type was flagged by public TCR beta signatures. Points from the study as a whole: The ex vivo response showed dominance by HLA-C-restricted CMV-specific TCR beta clonotypes.

TCRdb ran MiXCR on the reads and lists one entry per CDR3 protein. Found here are about 150,000 distinct CDR3 sequences, 20% to 25% of them singletons; the top ten hold roughly 11%. CDR1 is SGHTA and CDR2 is FQGNSA in the germline V gene. The ends were cut back, 2 bases at V and 2 bases at J, with 9 bases in the middle. This CDR3 is 14 amino acids long. The sequence was obtained from a human donor in good health (CMV status not recorded). Some clones in this sample may be carry-over from other donors' samples. The sequencing sample was made of PBMCs. V and J are TRBV7-2 and TRBJ1-1, with D maybe TRBD1 (6 bases). CDR3 nucleotide sequence: TGTGCCAGCAGCTTAACAGGGATAAACACTGAAGCTTTCTTT. It translates to CASSLTGINTEAFF. Full variable domain (missing parts from reference TRBV7-2 and TRBJ1-1): GAGVSQSPSNKVTEKGKDVELRCDPISGHTALYWYRQSLGQGLEFLIYFQGNSAPDKSGLPSDRFSAERTGGSVSTLTIQRTQQEDSAVYLCASSLTGINTEAFFGQGTRLTVV.